This TCR beta chain derives from a study of blood T cells in healthy people across ages. Using a J-beta primer mix together with a sample-barcoded 5' primer, a second PCR was run for about 6 to 12 cycles. TCRdb analysed the 5' RACE reads with MiXCR anew, one entry per CDR3 protein. The data show over 700,000 distinct CDR3 sequences, roughly 53% seen once. Whole-study findings and limits: Naive CD4+ cell counts and diversity both ran higher in long-lived than in aged donors.

This clonotype came up once. What it recognizes is unknown. CDR1 is SGHTA, CDR2 FQGNSA, per germline. The CDR3 totals 13 residues. The V and J ends lost 1 base and 14 bases respectively, with 16 bases between them. The source of this sequence is a man older than 75 in good health. This chain joins TRBV7-2 and TRBJ2-3, with a tentative D call TRBD1 (6 bases). The sequenced sample was blood. This CDR3 reads CASSLGTARHAYF. CDR3 nucleotide sequence: TGTGCCAGCAGCTTAGGGACAGCCAGACACGCGTATTTT.